These T cell receptor beta chains were read from a single sample in a study of T cell repertoires in cytomegalovirus infection. Each CDR3 protein gets one entry after TCRdb re-called the reads with MiXCR. This table has approximately 500,000 distinct CDR3 sequences, 15% to 20% appearing once. Sequences were obtained from CD8+ T cells from PBMCs. Receptors were obtained from a human donor in good health (CMV status not recorded). Some clones in this sample may be carry-over from other donors' samples. Each CDR3 is given with its conserved first and last residue. A D gene is named only where the DNA matches it firmly. Some rows have no size entry. The others give once, few or many, or a class for an expanded clone.

abundance	j_gene	v_gene	d_gene	CDR3nt	CDR3aa
few	TRBJ1-1	TRBV5-5	.	TGTGCCAGCAGCATCTTCGGGGAGGACACTGAAGCTTTCTTT	CASSIFGEDTEAFF
few	TRBJ2-1	TRBV12-3/TRBV12-4	TRBD2	TGTGCCAGCAGCCGTGGGACTAGCGGGAGGGCCTATGAGCAGTTCTTC	CASSRGTSGRAYEQFF
many	TRBJ2-1	TRBV11-2	TRBD2	TGTGCCAGCAGCTTAGACCGGGGGGGGGGCGAGCAGTTCTTC	CASSLDRGGGEQFF
many	TRBJ2-1	TRBV7-9	.	TGTGCCAGCAGCTCGGCGGACAATGAGCAGTTCTTC	CASSSADNEQFF
few	TRBJ2-1	TRBV10-3	.	TGTGCCATCAGTGAAGTTCGGGAAGGCTACAATGAGCAGTTCTTC	CAISEVREGYNEQFF
many	TRBJ2-7	TRBV19	.	TGTGCCAGTAGTATATACCAGGGCAGCTACGAGCAGTACTTC	CASSIYQGSYEQYF
.	TRBJ1-1	TRBV20-1	TRBD1	TGCAGTGCTAGAGACCCGGACAGGGGGAGGGTAGCTTTCTTT	CSARDPDRGRVAFF
many	TRBJ2-1	TRBV7-9	.	TGTGCCAGGAGTCCATTGGGTGAGCAGTTCTTC	CARSPLGEQFF
few	TRBJ2-5	TRBV4-1	.	TGCGCCAGCAGCCATCCAGGCTCGGGGCCTAGCCAAGAGACCCAGTACTTC	CASSHPGSGPSQETQYF
.	TRBJ1-2	TRBV7-9	TRBD1	TGTGCCAGCAGCAGGGACAGCGACTATGGCTACACCTTC	CASSRDSDYGYTF